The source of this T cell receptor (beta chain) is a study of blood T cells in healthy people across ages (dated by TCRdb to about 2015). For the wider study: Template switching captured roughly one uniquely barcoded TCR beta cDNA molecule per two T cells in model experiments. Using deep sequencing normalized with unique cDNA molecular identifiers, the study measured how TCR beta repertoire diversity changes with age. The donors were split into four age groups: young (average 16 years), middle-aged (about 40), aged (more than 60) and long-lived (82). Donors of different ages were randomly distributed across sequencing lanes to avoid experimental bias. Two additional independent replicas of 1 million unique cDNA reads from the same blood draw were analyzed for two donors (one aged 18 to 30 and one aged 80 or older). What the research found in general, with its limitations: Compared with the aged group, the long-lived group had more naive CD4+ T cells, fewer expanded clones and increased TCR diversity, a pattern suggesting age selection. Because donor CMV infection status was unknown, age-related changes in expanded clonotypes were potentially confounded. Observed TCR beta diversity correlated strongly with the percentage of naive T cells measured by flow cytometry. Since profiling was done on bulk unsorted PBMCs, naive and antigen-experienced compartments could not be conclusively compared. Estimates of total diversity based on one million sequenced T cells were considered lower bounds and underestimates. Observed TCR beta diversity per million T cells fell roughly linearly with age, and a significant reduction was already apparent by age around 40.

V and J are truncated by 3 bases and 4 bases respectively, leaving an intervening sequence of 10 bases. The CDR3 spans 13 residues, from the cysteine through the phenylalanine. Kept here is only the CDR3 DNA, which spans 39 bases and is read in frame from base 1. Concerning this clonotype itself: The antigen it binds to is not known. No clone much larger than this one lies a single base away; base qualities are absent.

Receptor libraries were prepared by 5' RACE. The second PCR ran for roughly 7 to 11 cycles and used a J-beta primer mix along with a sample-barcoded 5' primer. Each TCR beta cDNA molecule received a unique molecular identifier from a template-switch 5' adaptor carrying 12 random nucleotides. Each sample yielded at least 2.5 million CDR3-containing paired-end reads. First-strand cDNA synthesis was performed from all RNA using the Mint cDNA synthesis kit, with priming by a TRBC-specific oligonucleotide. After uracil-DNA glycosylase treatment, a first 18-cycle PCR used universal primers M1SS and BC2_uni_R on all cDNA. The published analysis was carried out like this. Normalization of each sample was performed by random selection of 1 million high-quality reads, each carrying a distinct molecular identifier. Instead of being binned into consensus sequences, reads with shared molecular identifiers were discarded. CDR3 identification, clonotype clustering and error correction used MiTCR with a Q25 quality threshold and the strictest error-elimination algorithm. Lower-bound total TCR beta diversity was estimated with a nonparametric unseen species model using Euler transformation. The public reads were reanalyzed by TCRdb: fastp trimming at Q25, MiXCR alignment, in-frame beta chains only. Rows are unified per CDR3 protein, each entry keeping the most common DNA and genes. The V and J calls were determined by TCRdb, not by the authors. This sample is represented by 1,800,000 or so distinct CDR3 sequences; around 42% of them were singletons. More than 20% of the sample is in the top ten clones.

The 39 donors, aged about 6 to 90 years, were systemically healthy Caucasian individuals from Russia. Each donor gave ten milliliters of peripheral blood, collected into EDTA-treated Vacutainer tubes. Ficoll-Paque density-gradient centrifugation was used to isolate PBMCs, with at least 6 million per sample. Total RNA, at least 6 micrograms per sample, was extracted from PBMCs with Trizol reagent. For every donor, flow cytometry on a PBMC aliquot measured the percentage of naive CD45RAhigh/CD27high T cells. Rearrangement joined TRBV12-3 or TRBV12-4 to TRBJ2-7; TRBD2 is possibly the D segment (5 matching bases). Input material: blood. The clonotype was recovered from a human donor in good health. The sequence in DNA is TGTGCCAGCAGTTTGACACTAGATTACGAGCAGTACTTC. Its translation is CASSLTLDYEQYF.